A selection of T cell receptor beta chains follows, all from one sample in a study of OX40 agonist ivuxolimab in advanced cancers. The method was immunoSEQ multiplex PCR; TCRdb's version includes in-frame clones alone and lacks a portion of them. The sample has tens of thousands of clones; 70% to 90% are singletons. Sequencing was performed on CD4+ or CD8+ T cells sorted from blood, taken in a trial of the OX40 agonist ivuxolimab. The receptors were sampled from an adult with an advanced solid tumor such as melanoma, head and neck, liver or kidney cancer. Both conserved end residues are part of each CDR3. Fields, in order: D gene, J gene, V gene, clone size, CDR3 DNA, CDR3 protein. A D gene is named only where the DNA matches it firmly. A row's size may be missing; if present it is once, few, many or a size class.

>TRBD2|TRBJ2-1|TRBV7-8|NA
TGTGCCAGCAGCGCCCCCCCAGCGGGAGCCTACAATGAGCAGTTCTTC
CASSAPPAGAYNEQFF
>TRBD1|TRBJ1-4|TRBV27|NA
TGTGCCAGCAGGAAGGGGACAGAAATCGAAAAACTGTTTTTT
CASRKGTEIEKLFF
>NA|TRBJ2-7|TRBV4-1|NA
TGCGCCAGCAGCCAAGATGGCAGGAACTACGAGCAGTACTTC
CASSQDGRNYEQYF
>NA|TRBJ2-7|TRBV28|NA
TGTGCCAGCAGATATAGCGGCCCGGGGGAGCAGTACTTC
CASRYSGPGEQYF
>TRBD1|TRBJ2-7|TRBV19|NA
TGTGCCAGTAGTCCAACACAGGGGGCCCACTCCTACGAGCAGTACTTC
CASSPTQGAHSYEQYF
>TRBD1|TRBJ1-1|TRBV27|once
TGTGCCAGCAGTTCGACAGGGACGGGCACTGAAGCTTTCTTT
CASSSTGTGTEAFF
>NA|TRBJ2-4|TRBV27|NA
TGTGCCAGCAGTCACCGAAGGGGGGCCAAAAACATTCAGTACTTC
CASSHRRGAKNIQYF
>TRBD2|TRBJ2-7|TRBV6-5|once
TGTGCCAGCAGTCCCGGGACTACCTCCTACGAGCAGTACTTC
CASSPGTTSYEQYF
>NA|TRBJ2-7|TRBV28|NA
TGTGCCAGCAGCTCAGCTTTCGAGCAGTACTTC
CASSSAFEQYF
>TRBD1|TRBJ2-7|TRBV28|NA
TGTGCCAGCAGCCCACAGGGGTACTCCTACGAGCAGTACTTC
CASSPQGYSYEQYF
>NA|TRBJ2-1|TRBV9|NA
TGTGCCAGCAGCGTAGCGAGGGGAACGAATGAGCAGTTCTTC
CASSVARGTNEQFF
>NA|TRBJ2-7|TRBV28|NA
TGTGCCAGCAGTGCCCAGAAGGCGGCCTCCTACGAGCAGTACTTC
CASSAQKAASYEQYF
>TRBD1|TRBJ1-2|TRBV7-9|NA
TGTGCCAGCAGCTGGACAGGAGACTATGGCTACACCTTC
CASSWTGDYGYTF
>TRBD1|TRBJ2-5|TRBV13|NA
TGTGCCAGCAGCCGACAGGGCCAAGAGACCCAGTACTTC
CASSRQGQETQYF
>NA|TRBJ2-7|TRBV15|NA
TGTGCCACCAGCAGAGGACTAGGAACCTACGAGCAGTACTTC
CATSRGLGTYEQYF
>TRBD2|TRBJ2-1|TRBV7-9|NA
TGTGCCAGCAGCCCCTCTAGCGGGAGTTCCTACAATGAGCAGTTCTTC
CASSPSSGSSYNEQFF
>NA|TRBJ2-5|TRBV28|NA
TGTGCCAGCAGTCCCCAGTCCCAAGAGACCCAGTACTTC
CASSPQSQETQYF
>TRBD2|TRBJ2-2|TRBV5-4|NA
TGTGCCAGCAGCTGGGGGGGAACCGGGGAGCTGTTTTTT
CASSWGGTGELFF
>TRBD1|TRBJ1-2|TRBV27|NA
TGTGCCAGCAAGTTCGGAACAGGGGCTTCAGGCTACACCTTC
CASKFGTGASGYTF
>TRBD2|TRBJ2-3|TRBV2|few
TGTGCCAGCAGTGAAGACCTAGCGGGAGATACGCAGTATTTT
CASSEDLAGDTQYF
>NA|TRBJ2-7|TRBV7-3|NA
TGTGCCAGCAGCCTGATAGGGGGGTACGAGCAGTACTTC
CASSLIGGYEQYF
>TRBD1|TRBJ1-3|TRBV14|NA
TGTGCCAGCAGCCCTCAGGGGGCTCGCCTTGGAAACACCATATATTTT
CASSPQGARLGNTIYF
>TRBD1|TRBJ2-1|TRBV9|NA
TGTGCCAGCAGCGCGACCTTGGACAGGCCACGAACCGCCCTCTCCTACAATGAGCAGTTCTTC
CASSATLDRPRTALSYNEQFF
>NA|TRBJ1-4|TRBV7-9|NA
TGTGCCAGCAGGGCCCCGGGGGACAAAAATGAAAAACTGTTTTTT
CASRAPGDKNEKLFF
>NA|TRBJ1-1|TRBV7-9|few
TGTGCCAGCAGCCTCGAAGTCGGCACTGAAGCTTTCTTT
CASSLEVGTEAFF
>NA|TRBJ1-1|TRBV28|NA
TGTGCCAGCAGGGACACTGAAGCTTTCTTT
CASRDTEAFF
>NA|TRBJ2-7|TRBV13|NA
TGTGCCAGCAGCCCCGGGACCACTGCCTACGAGCAGTACTTC
CASSPGTTAYEQYF
>NA|TRBJ2-7|TRBV28|NA
TGTGCCAGCAGGCCTACAGGTGGGCAGGGAACCTACGAGCAGTACTTC
CASRPTGGQGTYEQYF
>TRBD1|TRBJ2-3|TRBV7-3|NA
TGTGCCAGCAGCTCGCCGGGGGTGACAGGGGGCACAGATACGCAGTATTTT
CASSSPGVTGGTDTQYF
>TRBD2|TRBJ2-7|TRBV27|NA
TGTGCCAGCAGTCCCTCCGGACTAGCGGGCCTCTACGAGCAGTACTTC
CASSPSGLAGLYEQYF
>TRBD1|TRBJ2-3|TRBV30|NA
TGTGCCTGGAGATGCAGGGGGCGCGGTAGCACAGATACGCAGTATTTT
CAWRCRGRGSTDTQYF
>NA|TRBJ2-7|TRBV9|NA
TGTGCCAGCAGCCCCTCAGGACTCCCGCGCTGGGAGCAGTACTTC
CASSPSGLPRWEQYF
>NA|TRBJ2-7|TRBV9|NA
TGTGCCAGCAGCTCCAGTTGGGGGAGAAGGTCCGAGCAGTACTTC
CASSSSWGRRSEQYF
>NA|TRBJ1-1|TRBV7-2|NA
TGTGCCAGCAGCCTCGGGGGTTGGACTGAAGCTTTCTTT
CASSLGGWTEAFF
>TRBD1|TRBJ2-2|TRBV27|NA
TGTGCCAGCGGAATAGGGGACAGGGGTGCCACCGGGGAGCTGTTTTTT
CASGIGDRGATGELFF
>NA|TRBJ1-4|TRBV9|NA
TGTGCCAGCAGCCGGGGTCAGGGTTGGTCTAATGAAAAACTGTTTTTT
CASSRGQGWSNEKLFF
>NA|TRBJ2-2|TRBV9|NA
TGTGCCAGCAGCGCCCCCTGGGCCGGGGAGCTGTTTTTT
CASSAPWAGELFF
>TRBD1|TRBJ1-1|TRBV4-3|NA
TGCGCCAGCAGCCCCAGGGACAGGGGATTGAACACTGAAGCTTTCTTT
CASSPRDRGLNTEAFF
>TRBD2|TRBJ2-1|TRBV27|once
TGTGCCAGCAGTTCGGGACTAGCGGGCTTAAATGAGCAGTTCTTC
CASSSGLAGLNEQFF
>TRBD2|TRBJ2-1|TRBV4-3|few
TGCGCCAGCAGCCGCCGGGAGGGACTAGCGGGAGTGAATGAGCAGTTCTTC
CASSRREGLAGVNEQFF
>NA|TRBJ2-5|TRBV9|NA
TGTGCCAGCAGCGGGGAGACCCAGTACTTC
CASSGETQYF
>TRBD1|TRBJ2-1|TRBV12-5|NA
TGTGCTAGTGGTTTCCAAACCGGGACAGGGTTCAATGAGCAGTTCTTC
CASGFQTGTGFNEQFF
>NA|TRBJ1-5|TRBV28|medium-sized
TGTGCCAGCAGACCTTTTGGGGGTGGCAATCAGCCCCAGCATTTT
CASRPFGGGNQPQHF
>NA|TRBJ1-1|TRBV2|NA
TGTGCCAGCGGGGACCGCTTGAACACTGAAGCTTTCTTT
CASGDRLNTEAFF
>NA|TRBJ1-2|TRBV9|NA
TGTGCCAGCAGCGTAGCTGCGACAGGTGGACACTATGGCTACACCTTC
CASSVAATGGHYGYTF
>NA|TRBJ2-7|TRBV9|NA
TGTGCCAGCAGCGGATACAGGGACGAGCAGTACTTC
CASSGYRDEQYF
>NA|TRBJ1-5|TRBV27|NA
TGTGCCAGCAGGGCAGGGGATAATAGCAATCAGCCCCAGCATTTT
CASRAGDNSNQPQHF
>NA|TRBJ2-5|TRBV5-1|NA
TGCGCCAGCAGCTGGGGTTCCGGGACGGAAGAGACCCAGTACTTC
CASSWGSGTEETQYF
>NA|TRBJ1-2|TRBV9|NA
TGTGCCAGCAGCGTAGGAGAGGGCACCCCCTATGGCTACACCTTC
CASSVGEGTPYGYTF
>TRBD1|TRBJ1-5|TRBV19|few
TGTGCCAGTAGTATGGGGGACAGCCGCCGGCATTTT
CASSMGDSRRHF
>NA|TRBJ2-7|TRBV9|NA
TGTGCCAGCAGCGTAGGGGCTGGGATCTCCTACGAGCAGTACTTC
CASSVGAGISYEQYF
>NA|TRBJ1-5|TRBV4-1|NA
TGCGCCAGCAGCCAATATCCCGGGGGCGCGGGGAATCAGCCCCAGCATTTT
CASSQYPGGAGNQPQHF
>TRBD2|TRBJ2-7|TRBV4-1|NA
TGCGCCAGCAGCCAACTCCCAGAGAGGGAGGGCCTCCACGAGCAGTACTTC
CASSQLPEREGLHEQYF